This T cell receptor (beta chain) originates from a study of T cell responses to AZD1222 COVID-19 vaccine. Profiling relied on immunoSEQ multiplex PCR, and the TCRdb table lists in-frame clones only, not all of them. The sample holds roughly 98,000 clones, roughly 92% seen once. This specimen consisted of peripheral blood, obtained on day 0 of AZD1222 vaccination. This TCR came from an adult in good health.

CDR3 region: CASSQKFSYNEQFF. In nucleotides, the CDR3 is TGCGCCAGCAGTCAGAAATTCTCCTACAATGAGCAGTTCTTC. This chain links TRBV23-1 with TRBJ2-1; D unresolved. TRBV23-1 is labeled an ORF, and its function is uncertain. The length of the CDR3 is 14 residues. V was shortened by 3 bases and J by 0 bases, with 6 bases between the two germline ends.